The 9 T cell receptor beta chains presented below share a single source sample, sequenced in a study of response to subunit inactivated influenza vaccine. One entry per CDR3 protein, called by TCRdb with MiXCR from the RT-PCR reads. The table includes around 600,000 distinct CDR3 sequences, roughly 10% detected once. This same sample was also taken into another study, of T cells expressing NK-cell markers. In that study: In generating TCR beta cDNA, 5'RACE template switching with UMIs was used.

Sequenced material: PBMCs from blood, taken on the day of vaccination. The source is a man aged 45-60 years who received an inactivated influenza vaccine.

This clonotype was counted only a few times. The chain couples TRBV5-1 to TRBJ2-1; 7 bases match TRBD2. The CDR3 covers 14 residues. The trim removed 4 bases at V and 6 bases at J, leaving 7 bases unmatched. Germline lookup yields CDR1 SGHRS and CDR2 YFSETQ. CDR3 sequence reads: CASSGGLIRNEQFF. CDR3 nucleotide sequence: TGCGCCAGCAGCGGGGGACTAATACGCAATGAGCAGTTCTTC.

This chain's CDR3 is CASSLRSRTVRPTSYEQYF. As DNA, the CDR3 is TGTGCCAGCAGCTTGCGCAGTAGGACAGTCCGGCCGACCTCCTACGAGCAGTACTTC. J is TRBJ2-7 and V is TRBV5-4; weak D call: TRBD1 (6 bases). The V gene's germline CDR1 is SGHNT and CDR2 YYREEE (reference sequence). CDR3 length: 19 amino acids. The V end lost 1 base, the J end lost 0 bases, and 23 bases lay between the germline ends.

The chain couples TRBV18 to TRBJ2-3, with 12 positions matching TRBD2. The CDR3 loop spans 19 amino acids. Germline CDR1 is KGHSH and CDR2 is LQKENI. Losses at the gene ends were 3 bases for V and 0 bases for J; bases not matched to a gene: 10. The CDR3 region has the DNA TGTGCCAGCTCACCGCGGCTAGCGGGGGGGCCGACTAGCACAGATACGCAGTATTTT. Amino acids: CASSPRLAGGPTSTDTQYF.

A few counts support this clonotype. The chain uses TRBV5-1 and TRBJ2-1; D is ambiguous. CDR1 is SGHRS and CDR2 is YFSETQ in the germline V gene. This CDR3 is built from 13 residues. The V end was cut by 0 bases, the J end by 6 bases, with 7 bases between. In nucleotides, the CDR3 is TGCGCCAGCAGCTTGGCCAAACTCAATGAGCAGTTCTTC. Translated: CASSLAKLNEQFF.

The J gene is TRBJ2-4, the V gene TRBV7-8; D call uncertain. This CDR3 is 14 amino acids long. The V end lost 6 bases, the J end lost 9 bases, and 18 bases lay between the germline ends. CDR1 and CDR2 (germline): SGHVS, FQNEAQ. Here the CDR3 reads CASRPPGSKSIQYF. The CDR3 DNA sequence: TGTGCCAGCAGGCCTCCCGGTAGTAAGAGCATTCAGTACTTC. The full variable domain, rest sourced from reference TRBV7-8 and TRBJ2-4, is GAGVSQSPRYKVAKRGQDVALRCDPISGHVSLFWYQQALGQGPEFLTYFQNEAQLDKSGLPSDRFFAERPEGSVSTLKIQRTQQEDSAVYLCASRPPGSKSIQYFGAGTRLSVL.

V usage is TRBV5-1 and J usage is TRBJ1-5; 10 bases align to TRBD1. CDR3 size: 14 residues. V was clipped by 4 bases and J by 5 bases; unmatched bases: 3. The V gene's germline CDR1 is SGHRS and CDR2 YFSETQ. The CDR3 is CASSLGTGDQPQHF. The CDR3 DNA reads TGCGCCAGCAGCCTGGGGACAGGGGATCAGCCCCAGCATTTT.

The DNA of the CDR3 is TGCGCCAGCAGCGCGGGACTAGCTCACTCCACAGATACGCAGTATTTT. Translated, it gives CASSAGLAHSTDTQYF. The V and J genes are TRBV5-1 and TRBJ2-3; 9 bases fit TRBD2. The germline V gene encodes CDR1 SGHRS and CDR2 YFSETQ. The CDR3 is 16 amino acids. The V gene end was trimmed by 4 bases and the J gene end by 2 bases; junction bases not matched to a gene: 8.

This clonotype has a handful of counts. The gene calls are TRBV9 and TRBJ1-6; tentative D call: TRBD1 (5 bases). CDR1 and CDR2 from the germline V gene are SGDLS and YYNGEE. CDR3 length: 14 residues. With 0 bases removed from V and 9 bases from J, the gap between germline ends came to 10 bases. CDR3 in amino acids: CASSVVGDGSPLHF. The CDR3 region has the DNA TGTGCCAGCAGCGTAGTTGGGGACGGTTCACCCCTCCACTTT.

The DNA of the CDR3 is TGTGCCAGCAGCCGAGGAGTAGGGGAGCTGTTTTTT. It specifies CASSRGVGELFF. The rearrangement uses TRBV12-3 or TRBV12-4 and TRBJ2-2; D remains unclear. CDR3 length: 12 residues. V lost 6 bases to trimming and J lost 8 bases, with 10 bases between them.